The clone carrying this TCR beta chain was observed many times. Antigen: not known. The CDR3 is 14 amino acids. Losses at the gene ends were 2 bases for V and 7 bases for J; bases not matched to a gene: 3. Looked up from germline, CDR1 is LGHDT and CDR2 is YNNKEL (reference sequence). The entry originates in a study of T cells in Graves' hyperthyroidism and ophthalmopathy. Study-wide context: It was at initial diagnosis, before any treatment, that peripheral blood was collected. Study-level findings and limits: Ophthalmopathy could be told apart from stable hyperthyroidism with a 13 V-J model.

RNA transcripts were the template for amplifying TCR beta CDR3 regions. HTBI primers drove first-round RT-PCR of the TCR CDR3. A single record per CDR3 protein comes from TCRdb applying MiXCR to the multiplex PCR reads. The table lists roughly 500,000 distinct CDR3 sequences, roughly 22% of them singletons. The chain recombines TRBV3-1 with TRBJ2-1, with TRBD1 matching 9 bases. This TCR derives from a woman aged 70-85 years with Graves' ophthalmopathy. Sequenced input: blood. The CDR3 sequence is CASSQLTGGNEQFF. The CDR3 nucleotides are TGTGCCAGCAGCCAATTGACAGGGGGAAATGAGCAGTTCTTC.